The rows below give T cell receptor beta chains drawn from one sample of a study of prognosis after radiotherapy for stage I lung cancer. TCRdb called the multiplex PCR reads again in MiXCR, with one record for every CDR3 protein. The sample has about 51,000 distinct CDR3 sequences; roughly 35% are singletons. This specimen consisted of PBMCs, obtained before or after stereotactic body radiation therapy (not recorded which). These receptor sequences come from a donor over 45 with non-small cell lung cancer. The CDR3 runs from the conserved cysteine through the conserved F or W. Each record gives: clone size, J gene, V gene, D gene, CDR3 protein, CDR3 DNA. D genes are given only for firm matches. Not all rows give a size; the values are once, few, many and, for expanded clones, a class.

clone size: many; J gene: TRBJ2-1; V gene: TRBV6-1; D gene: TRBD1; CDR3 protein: CASRRDRGHNEQFF; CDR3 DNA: TGTGCCAGCCGTAGGGACAGGGGGCACAATGAGCAGTTCTTC
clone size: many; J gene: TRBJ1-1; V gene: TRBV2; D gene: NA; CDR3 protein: CASNLGEATEAFF; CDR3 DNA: TGTGCCAGCAATTTGGGGGAGGCCACTGAAGCTTTCTTT
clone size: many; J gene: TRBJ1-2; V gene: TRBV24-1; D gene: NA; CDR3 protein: CATSLGDYGYTF; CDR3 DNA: TGTGCCACCAGCCTAGGAGACTATGGCTACACCTTC
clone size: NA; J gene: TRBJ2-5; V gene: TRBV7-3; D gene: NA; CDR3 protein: CASSTRTQEAQYF; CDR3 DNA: TGTGCCAGCAGCACCCGGACTCAAGAGGCCCAGTACTTC
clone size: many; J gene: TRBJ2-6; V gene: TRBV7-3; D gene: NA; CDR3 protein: CASSLVSGANVLTF; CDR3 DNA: TGTGCCAGCAGCTTAGTTTCCGGGGCCAACGTCCTGACTTTC
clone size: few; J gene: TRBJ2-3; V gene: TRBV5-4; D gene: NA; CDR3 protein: CASSLSNRPIDTQYF; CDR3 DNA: TGTGCCAGCAGCTTGTCTAACAGACCCATAGATACGCAGTATTTT
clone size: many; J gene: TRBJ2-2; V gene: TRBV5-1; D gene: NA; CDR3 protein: CASSSPGGSTGELFF; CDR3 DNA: TGCGCCAGCAGCTCCCCAGGAGGGAGCACCGGGGAGCTGTTTTTT
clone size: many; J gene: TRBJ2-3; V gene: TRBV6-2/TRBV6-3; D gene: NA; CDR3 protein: CASSLTSGAREDTQYF; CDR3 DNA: TGTGCCAGCAGTCTTACCTCCGGGGCTAGGGAAGATACGCAGTATTTT
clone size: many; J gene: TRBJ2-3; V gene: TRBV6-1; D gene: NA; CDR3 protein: CASSAPTGTVVGRMQYF; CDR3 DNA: TGTGCCAGCAGCGCCCCCACCGGGACGGTCGTCGGAAGGATGCAGTATTTT
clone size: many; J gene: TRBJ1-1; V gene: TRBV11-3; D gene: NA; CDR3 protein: CASSPPGNTEAFF; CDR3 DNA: TGTGCCAGCAGTCCACCGGGGAACACTGAAGCTTTCTTT
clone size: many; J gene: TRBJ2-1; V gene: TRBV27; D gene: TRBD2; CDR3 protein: CASSLWGGGAGAGYNEQFF; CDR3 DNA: TGTGCCAGCAGTTTATGGGGAGGAGGAGCGGGAGCGGGCTACAATGAGCAGTTCTTC
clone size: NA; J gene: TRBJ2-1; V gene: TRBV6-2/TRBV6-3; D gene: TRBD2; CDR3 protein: CASSSSGGDNEQFF; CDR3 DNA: TGTGCCAGCAGTTCGTCGGGGGGGGACAATGAGCAGTTCTTC
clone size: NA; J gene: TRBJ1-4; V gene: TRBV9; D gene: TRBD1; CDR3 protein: CASSAQGRTNGLFF; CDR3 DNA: TGTGCCAGCAGCGCACAGGGGCGGACAAACGGGCTGTTTTTT
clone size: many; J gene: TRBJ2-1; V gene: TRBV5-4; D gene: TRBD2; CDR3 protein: CASSLSGGGSSYNEQFF; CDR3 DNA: TGTGCCAGCAGCCTATCCGGGGGGGGGAGCTCCTACAATGAGCAGTTCTTC
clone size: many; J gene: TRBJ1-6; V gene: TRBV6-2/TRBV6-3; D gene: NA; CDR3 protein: CASRPRTGGDSPLHF; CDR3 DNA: TGTGCCAGCAGACCCCGGACCGGGGGGGACTCACCCCTCCACTTT
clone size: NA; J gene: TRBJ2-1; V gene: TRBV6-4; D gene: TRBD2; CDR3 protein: CASSVGDYNDQFF; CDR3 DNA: TGTGCCAGTAGCGTGGGGGACTACAATGATCAGTTCTTC
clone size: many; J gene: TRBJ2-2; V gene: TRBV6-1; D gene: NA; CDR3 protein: CASKAGPAAGELFF; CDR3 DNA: TGTGCCAGCAAGGCGGGCCCTGCCGCCGGGGAGCTGTTTTTT
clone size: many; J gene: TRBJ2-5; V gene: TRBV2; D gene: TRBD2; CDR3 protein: CASSPLLAGETQYF; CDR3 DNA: TGTGCCAGCAGTCCCCTCCTAGCGGGGGAGACCCAGTACTTC
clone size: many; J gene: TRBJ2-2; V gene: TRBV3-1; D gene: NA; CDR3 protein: CASATQGTGELFF; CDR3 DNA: TGTGCCAGCGCTACTCAGGGTACCGGGGAGCTGTTTTTT
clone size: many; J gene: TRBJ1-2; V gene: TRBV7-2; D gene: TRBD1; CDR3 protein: CASSLQGARGYTF; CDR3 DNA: TGTGCCAGCAGCTTACAGGGGGCGCGGGGCTACACCTTC
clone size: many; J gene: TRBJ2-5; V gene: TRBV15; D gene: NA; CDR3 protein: CATSRRGAQETQYF; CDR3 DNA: TGTGCCACCAGCAGGAGGGGGGCGCAAGAGACCCAGTACTTC
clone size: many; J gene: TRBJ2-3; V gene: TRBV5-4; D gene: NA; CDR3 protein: CASSSDRGGGDTQYF; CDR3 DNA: TGTGCCAGCAGTTCCGACAGGGGCGGGGGAGATACGCAGTATTTT
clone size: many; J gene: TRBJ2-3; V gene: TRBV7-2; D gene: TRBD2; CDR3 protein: CASSLGGTSGVYTDTQYF; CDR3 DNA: TGTGCCAGCAGCTTAGGCGGGACTAGCGGGGTCTACACAGATACGCAGTATTTT
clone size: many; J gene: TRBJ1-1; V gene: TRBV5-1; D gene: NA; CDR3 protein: CASSLSGDTEAFF; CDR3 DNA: TGCGCCAGCAGCTTGTCGGGGGACACTGAAGCTTTCTTT